The 22 T cell receptor beta chains reported below all come from one sample, sequenced in a study of blood T cell repertoires in COVID-19. Generated by immunoSEQ multiplex PCR, the TCRdb table keeps only in-frame clones and is missing some. The sample lists approximately 90,000 clones, 85% occurring once. Source material: peripheral blood. The receptors were sampled from a man aged 80 or over with acute or convalescent COVID-19.

V and J are TRBV5-4 and TRBJ1-4, with a possible D match to TRBD1 (6 bases). Germline V gene lookup returns CDR1 SGHNT and CDR2 YYREEE (reference sequence). This CDR3 spans 16 amino acids. V was cut by 3 bases and J by 8 bases, with 20 bases left in between. The CDR3 sequence is CASSSALRGGREKLFF. CDR3 bases: TGTGCCAGCAGCTCGGCGTTGAGGGGGGGAAGAGAAAAACTGTTTTTT.

The chain links TRBV5-4 to TRBJ2-1; unclear D gene. There are 12 residues in the CDR3. Trimming shortened V by 4 bases and J by 9 bases, and 11 bases separated the two germline ends. Germline V gives CDR1 SGHNT, CDR2 YYREEE (reference sequence). CDR3 loop: CASSPRATEQFF. The CDR3 nucleotides read TGTGCCAGCAGCCCGAGAGCGACTGAGCAGTTCTTC.

The chain's CDR3 is CASSLQHRAEKLFF. DNA for the CDR3: TGCGCCAGCAGCTTACAACACAGGGCCGAAAAACTGTTTTTT. The chain employs TRBV5-1 and TRBJ1-4, with TRBD1 as a possible D gene (6 bases). In germline, CDR1 is SGHRS, CDR2 YFSETQ. V was cut by 2 bases and J by 8 bases, with 13 bases left in between. CDR3 length: 14 residues.

The chain recombines TRBV5-1 with TRBJ1-2; tentative D call: TRBD1 (5 bases). Germline V gene lookup returns CDR1 SGHRS and CDR2 YFSETQ. The CDR3 has 16 amino acids. V was clipped by 0 bases and J by 8 bases, with 20 bases between them. The CDR3 is CASSLGTLDSGWGYTF. CDR3 coding DNA: TGCGCCAGCAGCTTGGGGACCCTTGACAGCGGGTGGGGCTACACCTTC.

This clone was counted a few times. The J gene is TRBJ1-5, the V gene TRBV2; no clear D gene. The V gene lost 7 bases and the J gene lost 9 bases, with 19 bases spanning the gap. This CDR3 contains 14 residues. Per germline, CDR1 SNHLY and CDR2 FYNNEI. As DNA, the CDR3 is TGTGCCAGCACTTCAGTGAGAGCGGAAGGGCCCCAGCATTTT. Its translation: CASTSVRAEGPQHF.

The rearrangement links TRBV23-1 to TRBJ2-7; unclear D gene. TRBV23-1 is marked as an open reading frame, function uncertain. CDR3 length equals 16 residues. V was shortened by 6 bases and J by 2 bases, with 20 bases between the two germline ends. The CDR3 DNA follows: TGCGCCAGCAGCCAACTCCGACCAGGATGCCCCTACGAGCAGTACTTC. Translating gives CASSQLRPGCPYEQYF.

J is TRBJ2-7 and V is TRBV18; D gene unclear. The V gene's germline CDR1 is KGHSH and CDR2 LQKENI. Between the trimmed V and J ends, which lost 5 bases and 3 bases, there was a span of 11 bases. The length of the CDR3 is 13 residues. The DNA of the CDR3 is TGTGCCAGCTCATACGGGTTTGGCTACGAGCAGTACTTC. It translates to CASSYGFGYEQYF.

J is TRBJ2-7 and V is TRBV7-6; TRBD1 aligns across 8 bases. Unmatched junction bases numbered 9, after V lost 8 bases and J lost 3 bases. The germline V gene has CDR1 SGHVS and CDR2 FNYEAQ. The CDR3 totals 14 residues. CDR3 protein: CASSYGQGNYEQYF. The CDR3 nucleotides are TGTGCCAGCTCTTACGGACAGGGAAACTACGAGCAGTACTTC.

This sequence joins TRBV24-1 and TRBJ2-1; possible D gene TRBD1, 5 bases. This CDR3 has 15 amino acids. V shed 0 bases and J shed 4 bases, with 9 bases lying between them. Looked up from germline, CDR1 is KGHDR and CDR2 is SFDVKD. CDR3 nucleotides: TGTGCCACCAGTGATTTGACGAAGGGGTACAATGAGCAGTTCTTC. Encoded protein: CATSDLTKGYNEQFF.

The chain employs TRBV19 and TRBJ2-7; TRBD1 matches at 8 bases. CDR1 is LNHDA, CDR2 SQIVND, per germline (reference sequence). CDR3 length equals 13 residues. V shed 5 bases, J shed 4 bases, and the junction held 4 bases outside the gene matches. CDR3 region: CASSPGGGYEQYF. The CDR3 nucleotides read TGTGCCAGTAGTCCAGGGGGCGGGTACGAGCAGTACTTC.

This sequence joins TRBV18 and TRBJ2-4; D perhaps matches TRBD2 (5 bases). Germline CDR1 KGHSH, CDR2 LQKENI. Trimming took off 2 bases at V and 8 bases at J, with 13 bases between the two ends. The CDR3 is made up of 14 amino acids. Here the CDR3 reads CASSPRNQEDIQYF. CDR3 nucleotide sequence: TGTGCCAGCTCACCAAGGAACCAGGAGGACATTCAGTACTTC.

The rearrangement links TRBV7-8 to TRBJ2-1; TRBD2 agrees at 9 bases. The CDR3 length is 17 residues. After removal of 5 bases from V and 5 bases from J, the junction contained 13 bases not matched to a gene. Per germline, CDR1 SGHVS and CDR2 FQNEAQ. The CDR3 spells CASSRILREGGHNEQFF. CDR3 coding DNA: TGTGCCAGCAGCCGTATCTTGCGGGAGGGAGGACACAATGAGCAGTTCTTC.

V is TRBV12-3 or TRBV12-4 and J is TRBJ1-2, with a tentative D call TRBD1 (6 bases). CDR3 size: 12 residues. Trimming took 5 bases from V and 8 from J, leaving 12 bases between them. CDR3 sequence (DNA): TGTGCCAGCAGTCTTACAGGGCAGGGCTACACCTTC. Amino acid sequence: CASSLTGQGYTF.

V gene TRBV5-1 combines with J gene TRBJ1-2, with D possibly matching TRBD1 (5 bases). The V and J ends lost 2 bases and 6 bases respectively, with 11 bases between them. Germline CDR1 is SGHRS and CDR2 is YFSETQ. This CDR3 comprises 13 residues. CDR3 DNA: TGCGCCAGCAGCTTCCCGGCAGGGAATGGCTACACCTTC. The encoded protein is CASSFPAGNGYTF. The whole variable domain, filled in from reference TRBV5-1 and TRBJ1-2, reads KAGVTQTPRYLIKTRGQQVTLSCSPISGHRSVSWYQQTPGQGLQFLFEYFSETQRNKGNFPGRFSGRQFSNSRSEMNVSTLELGDSALYLCASSFPAGNGYTFGSGTRLTVV.

The chain links TRBV6-1 to TRBJ1-2, with a possible D match to TRBD1 (6 bases). The CDR3 totals 15 residues. Germline V CDR1 and CDR2: MNHNS, SASEGT. V dropped 1 base and J dropped 5 bases, with 14 bases sitting between them. CDR3 bases: TGTGCCAGCAGTGAAGGGGGGACACGAGGTTATGGCTACACCTTC. The encoded protein is CASSEGGTRGYGYTF.

This chain links TRBV5-6 with TRBJ1-4; D might be TRBD1 (5 bases). V was cut by 0 bases and J by 7 bases, with 13 bases left in between. Germline CDR1 and CDR2: SGHDT and YYEEEE. The CDR3 is made up of 15 amino acids. The CDR3 spells CASSLGIGAVEKLFF. The CDR3 DNA is TGTGCCAGCAGCTTGGGAATAGGGGCGGTTGAAAAACTGTTTTTT.

The chain couples TRBV5-4 to TRBJ2-7; tentative D call: TRBD2 (6 bases). The CDR3 has 14 residues. V lost 3 bases to trimming and J lost 4 bases, with 14 bases between them. In germline, CDR1 is SGHNT, CDR2 YYREEE (reference sequence). The DNA of the CDR3 is TGTGCCAGCAGCTCCCCTGGGGGGAAGTACGAGCAGTACTTC. Its translation is CASSSPGGKYEQYF.

The V gene is TRBV6-1, the J gene TRBJ1-6; D unresolved. V was clipped by 6 bases and J by 4 bases, with 7 bases between them. CDR3 length equals 13 residues. Germline CDR1 reads MNHNS; CDR2 reads SASEGT. The CDR3 sequence: CASSSDYNSPLHF. The CDR3 nucleotides read TGTGCCAGCAGCTCAGATTATAATTCACCCCTCCACTTT.

The chain is built from TRBV20-1 and TRBJ2-7; 10 bases fit TRBD2. J was trimmed by 3 bases and V by 3 bases; bases with no gene match: 11. The CDR3 runs 16 residues. The V gene's germline CDR1 is DFQATT and CDR2 SNEGSKA (reference sequence). CDR3 sequence: CSASRLAGALSYEQYF. In DNA form, the CDR3 reads TGCAGTGCTAGTCGGCTAGCGGGGGCATTGAGCTACGAGCAGTACTTC.

The chain uses TRBV27 and TRBJ2-3; 10 bases are shared with TRBD2. Germline V gives CDR1 MNHEY, CDR2 SMNVEV (reference sequence). The CDR3 runs to 16 residues. The V and J ends lost 3 bases and 0 bases, in that order; junction bases with no gene match: 3. DNA for the CDR3: TGTGCCAGCAGTTTGACTAGCGGGTATAGCACAGATACGCAGTATTTT. Its protein is CASSLTSGYSTDTQYF.

The rearrangement joins TRBV15 to TRBJ1-5; D is ambiguous. The length of the CDR3 is 13 residues. With 2 bases removed from V and 4 bases from J, the gap between germline ends came to 6 bases. The V gene's germline CDR1 is LNHNV and CDR2 YYDKDF (reference sequence). The CDR3 here is CATSRSFNQPQHF. CDR3 bases: TGTGCCACCAGCAGATCGTTTAATCAGCCCCAGCATTTT.

The V gene is TRBV19, the J gene TRBJ1-1; no reliable D call. Trimming removed 5 bases at V and 3 bases at J, with 10 bases between. Per the germline V gene, CDR1 is LNHDA and CDR2 is SQIVND (reference sequence). There are 13 residues in the CDR3. The CDR3 nucleotides are TGTGCCAGTAGTCCTCGAAGAGACACTGAAGCTTTCTTT. This codes for CASSPRRDTEAFF. Based on the CDR3 plus reference TRBV19 and TRBJ1-1, the full variable domain is DGGITQSPKYLFRKEGQNVTLSCEQNLNHDAMYWYRQDPGQGLRLIYYSQIVNDFQKGDIAEGYSVSREKKESFPLTVTSAQKNPTAFYLCASSPRRDTEAFFGQGTRLTVV.